These 21 T cell receptor beta chains share one sample of origin, sequenced in a study of blood T cell repertoires in COVID-19. Produced via immunoSEQ multiplex PCR; TCRdb's table is partial and in-frame only. This sample yields around 190,000 clones, of which 80% to 90% are seen a single time; less than 25% belongs to the top ten. The sample consisted of peripheral blood. The receptors were sampled from a man between 65 and 85 years old with active or convalescent COVID-19.

The chain carries TRBV18 and TRBJ1-1; weak D call: TRBD1 (6 bases). Between the trimmed V and J ends, which lost 2 bases and 1 base, there was a span of 11 bases. This CDR3 contains 15 residues. Germline V gene lookup returns CDR1 KGHSH and CDR2 LQKENI. CDR3: CASSPAGASNTEAFF. CDR3 sequence (DNA): TGTGCCAGCTCACCAGCAGGGGCGTCGAACACTGAAGCTTTCTTT.

V gene TRBV28 combines with J gene TRBJ2-7; perhaps TRBD1 as D (6 bases). Germline V gene sequence: CDR1 MDHEN, CDR2 SYDVKM. This CDR3 region has 15 residues. Trimming pared 4 bases from V and 3 bases from J, leaving 16 bases between. The CDR3 spells CASSSGQPRHYEQYF. The CDR3 DNA reads as TGTGCCAGCAGTTCAGGACAGCCCCGTCACTACGAGCAGTACTTC.

This clone was counted a few times. This rearrangement joins TRBV9 to TRBJ1-3; 8 positions match TRBD1. The trim removed 2 bases at V and 4 bases at J, leaving 8 bases unmatched. Germline lookup yields CDR1 SGDLS and CDR2 YYNGEE. The CDR3 contains 16 residues. The CDR3 DNA sequence: TGTGCCAGCAGCGTTGGACAGGGAAAAGCAGGAAACACCATATATTTT. Amino acids: CASSVGQGKAGNTIYF.

The chain couples TRBV7-2 to TRBJ1-5, with D tentatively TRBD1 (6 bases). The CDR3 totals 14 residues. Trimming pared 1 base from V and 11 bases from J, leaving 15 bases between. Germline V gene sequence: CDR1 SGHTA, CDR2 FQGNSA. The chain's CDR3 is CASSLGIGGKTQHF. CDR3 coding DNA: TGTGCCAGCAGCTTAGGAATAGGGGGTAAAACCCAGCATTTT.

This chain connects TRBV5-1 to TRBJ1-5; D possibly corresponds to TRBD1 (6 bases). The length of the CDR3 is 15 residues. The germline V and J ends were trimmed by 3 bases and 3 bases, with 13 bases remaining between them. Germline V CDR1 and CDR2: SGHRS, YFSETQ. CDR3 DNA: TGCGCCAGCAGCTCCGGTGGGGGACACAATCAGCCCCAGCATTTT. It yields the protein CASSSGGGHNQPQHF.

This clone was observed once. The chain employs TRBV5-8 and TRBJ1-6; 7 bases align to TRBD1. Germline CDR1 reads SGHTS; CDR2 reads YDEGEE. With V trimmed by 4 bases and J by 3 bases, 4 bases remained unmatched. This CDR3 spans 15 amino acids. CDR3 amino acids: CASSPGTDYNSPLHF. For the CDR3, the DNA is TGTGCCAGCAGCCCCGGGACAGACTATAATTCACCCCTCCACTTT.

V is TRBV19 and J is TRBJ2-1; D may be TRBD2 (5 bases). V lost 8 bases, J lost 0 bases, and 14 bases lay in between. Germline CDR1 LNHDA, CDR2 SQIVND (reference sequence). The CDR3 sequence is 15 residues long. The CDR3 spells CASSYSELSYNEQFF. DNA of the CDR3: TGTGCCAGTTCCTATAGCGAGCTCTCCTACAATGAGCAGTTCTTC.

The rearrangement joins TRBV19 to TRBJ1-4; TRBD1 aligns across 10 bases. The germline V gene has CDR1 LNHDA and CDR2 SQIVND (reference sequence). V lost 4 bases, J lost 6 bases, and 2 bases stayed unmatched. This CDR3 region has 14 residues. Here the CDR3 DNA reads TGTGCCAGTAGTACGGGACAGGGGTATGAAAAACTGTTTTTT. It encodes CASSTGQGYEKLFF.

The chain uses TRBV28 and TRBJ2-7; D remains ambiguous. The V end lost 2 bases, the J end lost 0 bases, and 14 bases lay between the germline ends. The CDR3 has 16 residues. Germline V CDR1 and CDR2: MDHEN, SYDVKM. The chain's CDR3 is CASSLGSWRSSYEQYF. The CDR3, as DNA: TGTGCCAGCAGTTTAGGTTCGTGGCGGAGCTCCTACGAGCAGTACTTC.

The chain links TRBV4-3 to TRBJ2-7; possibly TRBD2 for D (6 bases). Deletions cut 4 bases from V and 2 bases from J, with 18 bases between. This CDR3 spans 16 amino acids. CDR1 and CDR2 from the germline V gene are LGHNA and YSLEER. CDR3 residues: CASSPGGNGWAYEQYF. For the CDR3, the DNA is TGCGCCAGCAGCCCGGGCGGGAACGGGTGGGCCTACGAGCAGTACTTC.

This chain uses TRBV7-6 with TRBJ2-2; D remains ambiguous. CDR3 length: 13 residues. Germline V gene lookup returns CDR1 SGHVS and CDR2 FNYEAQ. The V end lost 5 bases, the J end lost 0 bases, and 4 bases lay between the germline ends. DNA for the CDR3: TGTGCCAGCAGCGCAGCGAACACCGGGGAGCTGTTTTTT. Protein sequence: CASSAANTGELFF.

V gene TRBV24-1 combines with J gene TRBJ1-4, with D maybe TRBD1 (5 bases). The CDR3 loop spans 14 amino acids. V was shortened by 2 bases and J by 8 bases, with 11 bases between the two germline ends. Germline CDR1 is KGHDR and CDR2 is SFDVKD. This CDR3 is CATSDSGHREKLFF. The CDR3 region has the DNA TGTGCCACCAGTGATTCAGGACATCGAGAAAAACTGTTTTTT.

The chain couples TRBV28 to TRBJ2-7, with a weak D call TRBD1 (6 bases). The CDR3 extends over 14 amino acids. With 1 base removed from V and 7 bases from J, the gap between germline ends came to 14 bases. The germline V gene encodes CDR1 MDHEN and CDR2 SYDVKM. The CDR3 loop reads CASSLYGQTREQYF. The CDR3 nucleotides are TGTGCCAGCAGTTTATACGGACAGACTCGGGAGCAGTACTTC.

The V and J genes are TRBV7-2 and TRBJ1-2; 7 nucleotides line up with TRBD1. CDR1 is SGHTA, CDR2 FQGNSA, per germline. This CDR3 is built from 17 residues. The V and J ends lost 1 base and 1 base, in that order; junction bases with no gene match: 9. The CDR3 DNA reads as TGTGCCAGCAGCTTAGGCGGAGGGGGCGGCTATAACTATGGCTACACCTTC. It yields the protein CASSLGGGGGYNYGYTF.

The chain links TRBV7-8 to TRBJ2-1; maybe TRBD2 (6 bases). The V end was cut by 1 base, the J end by 8 bases, with 18 bases between. Per germline, CDR1 SGHVS and CDR2 FQNEAQ. CDR3 length: 16 residues. CDR3 sequence (DNA): TGTGCCAGCAGCTTAGGACCGGCCCGGGGGAGACATGAGCAGTTCTTC. Translated: CASSLGPARGRHEQFF.

This clone was observed a single time. The CDR3 loop is CASTISPTTYNEQFF. The CDR3 DNA sequence: TGTGCCAGCACCATCTCTCCAACTACTTACAATGAGCAGTTCTTC. The chain couples TRBV6-5 to TRBJ2-1, with unresolved D. Between the trimmed V and J ends, which lost 7 bases and 4 bases, there was a span of 17 bases. The CDR3 loop spans 15 amino acids. The V gene's germline CDR1 is MNHEY and CDR2 SVGAGI.

This chain connects TRBV29-1 to TRBJ1-1; 10 bases align to TRBD1. Losses at the gene ends were 7 bases for V and 6 bases for J; bases not matched to a gene: 5. This CDR3 is built from 12 residues. In germline, CDR1 is SQVTM, CDR2 ANQGSEA. As DNA, the CDR3 is TGCAGCGCAGGACAGGGGGGAGCTGAAGCTTTCTTT. It codes for CSAGQGGAEAFF.

The rearrangement uses TRBV28 and TRBJ1-5, with 9 bases identical to TRBD1. The V gene end was trimmed by 4 bases and the J gene end by 2 bases; junction bases not matched to a gene: 9. CDR1 and CDR2 from the germline V gene are MDHEN and SYDVKM. The CDR3 covers 17 residues. This chain's CDR3 is CASSSREQGAGNQPQHF. CDR3 DNA: TGTGCCAGCAGTTCTCGGGAACAGGGGGCCGGCAATCAGCCCCAGCATTTT.

The gene calls are TRBV24-1 and TRBJ2-1, with a possible D match to TRBD2 (5 bases). The V gene lost 3 bases and the J gene lost 4 bases, with 9 bases spanning the gap. CDR3 length equals 14 residues. Germline V gives CDR1 KGHDR, CDR2 SFDVKD. The CDR3 region has the DNA TGTGCCACCAGTGATGAAAGGGAGTACAATGAGCAGTTCTTC. Its protein is CATSDEREYNEQFF.

The V and J genes are TRBV5-1 and TRBJ2-5, with D perhaps TRBD2 (6 bases). The CDR3 spans 12 residues. The V and J ends lost 3 bases and 9 bases respectively, with 12 bases between them. Germline CDR1 SGHRS, CDR2 YFSETQ. CDR3 protein: CASSWGDGAQYF. The CDR3, as DNA: TGCGCCAGCAGCTGGGGGGATGGGGCCCAGTACTTC. The variable domain in full, with the rest retrieved from reference TRBV5-1 and TRBJ2-5, is KAGVTQTPRYLIKTRGQQVTLSCSPISGHRSVSWYQQTPGQGLQFLFEYFSETQRNKGNFPGRFSGRQFSNSRSEMNVSTLELGDSALYLCASSWGDGAQYFGPGTRLLVL.

The chain uses TRBV6-6 and TRBJ1-2; the match to TRBD1 covers 7 bases. Germline trimming cut 5 bases from V and 1 base from J; bases unmatched to any gene: 10. There are 16 residues in the CDR3. Germline loops: CDR1 MNHNY, CDR2 SVGAGI (reference sequence). CDR3 sequence (DNA): TGTGCCAGCAGTCCCAGCAGGGGGAGGATTAACTATGGCTACACCTTC. As protein: CASSPSRGRINYGYTF.